The present entry profiles one TCR beta chain with its context. No antigen is known for it. V lost 3 bases to trimming and J lost 3 bases; unmatched junction nucleotides: 6. CDR1 is MGHRA and CDR2 is YSYEKL in the germline V gene. CDR3 length: 16 amino acids. PCR employed 60 Vbeta and 13 Jbeta primers. Method: immunoSEQ multiplex PCR; TCRdb's copy keeps in-frame clones and lacks some. The table records roughly 20,000 clones, around 77% of them present only once. The sample belongs to a study of cytomegalovirus exposure and HLA in healthy donors. Regarding the study as a whole: Rarity held for most TCR sequences, but there were some public TCRs that occurred in many donors.

The chain uses TRBV4-1 and TRBJ2-3; 10 nucleotides align to TRBD2. The material sequenced was PBMCs. This sequence was found in a man in his sixties in good health and CMV-seronegative. Here the CDR3 DNA reads TGCGCCAGCAGCCAGGGACTAGCGAGCCTTACAGATACGCAGTATTTT. It yields the protein CASSQGLASLTDTQYF.